The clone carrying this T cell receptor beta chain was detected only a few times. The CDR3 is 19 residues long. V shed 5 bases, J shed 6 bases, and the junction held 17 bases outside the gene matches. CDR1 and CDR2 from the germline V gene are MNHNS and SASEGT. The data were taken from a study of early T cells in non-severe SARS-CoV-2 infection. TCRdb called the 5' RACE reads again in MiXCR, with one record for every CDR3 protein. The sample has 75,000 to 100,000 distinct CDR3 sequences; approximately 15% are singletons. V gene TRBV6-1 combines with J gene TRBJ2-7; 15 bases align to TRBD2. Sequencing was done on a sample of whole blood. The receptor was isolated from an adult who was a healthcare worker with PCR-confirmed SARS-CoV-2 infection or an uninfected control (not recorded which). The CDR3: CASSPPARGLAGGEGEQYF. CDR3 DNA sequence: TGTGCCAGCAGTCCCCCGGCGAGGGGACTAGCGGGAGGAGAGGGCGAGCAGTACTTC.